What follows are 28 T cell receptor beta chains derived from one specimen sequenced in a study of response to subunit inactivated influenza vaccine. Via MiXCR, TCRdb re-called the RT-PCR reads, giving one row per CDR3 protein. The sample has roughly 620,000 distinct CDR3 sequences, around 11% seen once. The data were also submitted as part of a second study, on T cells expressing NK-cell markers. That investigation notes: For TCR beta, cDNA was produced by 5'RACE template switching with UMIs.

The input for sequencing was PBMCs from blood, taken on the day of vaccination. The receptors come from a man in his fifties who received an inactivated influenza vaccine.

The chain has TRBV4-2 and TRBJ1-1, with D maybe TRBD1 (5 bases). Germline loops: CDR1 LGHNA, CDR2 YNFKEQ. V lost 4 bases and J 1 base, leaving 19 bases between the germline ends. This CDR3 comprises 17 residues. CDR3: CASSRSGTVSENTEAFF. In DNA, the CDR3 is TGTGCCAGCAGCCGATCCGGGACCGTCAGCGAGAACACTGAAGCTTTCTTT.

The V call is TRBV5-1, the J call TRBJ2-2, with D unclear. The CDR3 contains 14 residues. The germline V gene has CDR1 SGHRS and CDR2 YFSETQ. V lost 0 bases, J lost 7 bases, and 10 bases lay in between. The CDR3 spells CASSLDSFGGELFF. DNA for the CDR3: TGCGCCAGCAGCTTGGACTCCTTCGGCGGGGAGCTGTTTTTT.

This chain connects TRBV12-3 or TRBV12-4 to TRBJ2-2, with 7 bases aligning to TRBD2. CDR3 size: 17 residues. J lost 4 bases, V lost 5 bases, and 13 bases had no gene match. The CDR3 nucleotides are TGTGCCAGCAGTCCCCGATTACCCAGGGAGGGCACCGGGGAGCTGTTTTTT. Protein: CASSPRLPREGTGELFF.

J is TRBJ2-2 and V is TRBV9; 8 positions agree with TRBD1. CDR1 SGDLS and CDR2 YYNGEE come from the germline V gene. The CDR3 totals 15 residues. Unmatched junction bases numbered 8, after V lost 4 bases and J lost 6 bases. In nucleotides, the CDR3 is TGTGCCAGCAGCTCCCGACAGGGGACAGCCGGGGAGCTGTTTTTT. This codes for CASSSRQGTAGELFF.

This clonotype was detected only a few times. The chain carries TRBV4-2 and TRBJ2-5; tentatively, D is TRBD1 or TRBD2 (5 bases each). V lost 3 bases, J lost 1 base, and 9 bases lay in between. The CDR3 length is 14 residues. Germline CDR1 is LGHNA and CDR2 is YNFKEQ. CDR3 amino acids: CASSQGTLQETQYF. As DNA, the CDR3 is TGTGCCAGCAGCCAGGGGACCCTCCAAGAGACCCAGTACTTC.

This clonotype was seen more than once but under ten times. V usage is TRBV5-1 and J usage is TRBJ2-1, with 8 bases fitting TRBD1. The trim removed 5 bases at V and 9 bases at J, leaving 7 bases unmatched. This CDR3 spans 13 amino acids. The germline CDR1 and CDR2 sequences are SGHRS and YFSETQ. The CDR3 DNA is TGCGCCAGCAGTCCCGGACAGGGTTTTGAGCAGTTCTTC. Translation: CASSPGQGFEQFF.

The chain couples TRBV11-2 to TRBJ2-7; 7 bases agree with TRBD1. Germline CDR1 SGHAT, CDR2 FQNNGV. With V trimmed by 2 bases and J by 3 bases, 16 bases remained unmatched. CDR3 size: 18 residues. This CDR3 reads CASSLILGLSGGRYEQYF. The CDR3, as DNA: TGTGCCAGCAGCTTAATCCTAGGTTTGTCAGGGGGTCGCTACGAGCAGTACTTC.

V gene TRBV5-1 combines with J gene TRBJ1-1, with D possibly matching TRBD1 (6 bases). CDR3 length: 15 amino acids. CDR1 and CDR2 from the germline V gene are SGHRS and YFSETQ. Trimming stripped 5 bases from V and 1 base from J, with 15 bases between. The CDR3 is CASSPVQGTNTEAFF. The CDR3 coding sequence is TGCGCCAGCAGTCCGGTCCAGGGGACGAACACTGAAGCTTTCTTT. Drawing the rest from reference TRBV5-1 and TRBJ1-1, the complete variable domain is KAGVTQTPRYLIKTRGQQVTLSCSPISGHRSVSWYQQTPGQGLQFLFEYFSETQRNKGNFPGRFSGRQFSNSRSEMNVSTLELGDSALYLCASSPVQGTNTEAFFGQGTRLTVV.

The CDR3 DNA reads as TGTGCCAGCAGTTTCGGTAGGATCTCCTACAATGAGCAGTTCTTC. Its translation: CASSFGRISYNEQFF. The chain uses TRBV7-2 and TRBJ2-1; no clear D. The CDR3 extends over 15 amino acids. V lost 6 bases, J lost 0 bases, and 12 bases lay in between. In germline, CDR1 is SGHTA, CDR2 FQGNSA. The full variable domain, completed using reference TRBV7-2 and TRBJ2-1, is GAGVSQSPSNKVTEKGKDVELRCDPISGHTALYWYRQSLGQGLEFLIYFQGNSAPDKSGLPSDRFSAERTGGSVSTLTIQRTQQEDSAVYLCASSFGRISYNEQFFGPGTRLTVL.

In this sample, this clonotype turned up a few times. The CDR3 DNA reads as TGTGCCACTAGGTCTCGGAGTCGGAGCTCCTACAATGAGCAGTTCTTC. This gives the protein CATRSRSRSSYNEQFF. The rearrangement uses TRBV11-2 and TRBJ2-1; D call uncertain. The V gene's germline CDR1 is SGHAT and CDR2 FQNNGV. The V end lost 10 bases, the J end lost 0 bases, and 19 bases lay between the germline ends. The CDR3 has 16 amino acids.

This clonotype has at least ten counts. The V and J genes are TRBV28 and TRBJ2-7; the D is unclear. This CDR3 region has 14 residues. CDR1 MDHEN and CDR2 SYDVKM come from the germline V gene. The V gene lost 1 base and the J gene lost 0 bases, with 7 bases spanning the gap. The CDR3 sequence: CASSLSGDSYEQYF. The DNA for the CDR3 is TGTGCCAGCAGTTTATCAGGAGACTCCTACGAGCAGTACTTC.

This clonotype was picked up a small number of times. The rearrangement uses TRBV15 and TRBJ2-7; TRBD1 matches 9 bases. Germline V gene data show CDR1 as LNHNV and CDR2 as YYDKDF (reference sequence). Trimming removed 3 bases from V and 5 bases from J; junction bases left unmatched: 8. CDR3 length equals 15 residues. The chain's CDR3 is CATSRNRDRAHEQYF. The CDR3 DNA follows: TGTGCCACCAGCAGGAACCGGGACAGGGCCCACGAGCAGTACTTC.

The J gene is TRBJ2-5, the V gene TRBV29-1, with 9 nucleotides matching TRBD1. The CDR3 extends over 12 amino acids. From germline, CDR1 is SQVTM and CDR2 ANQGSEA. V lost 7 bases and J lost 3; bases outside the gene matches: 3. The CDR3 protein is CSGDRVEETQYF. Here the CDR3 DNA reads TGCAGCGGGGACAGGGTAGAAGAGACCCAGTACTTC.

CDR3 amino acids: CASSRVRVRAIGEQFF. The CDR3 DNA reads TGTGCCAGCAGTAGAGTGAGGGTTCGAGCGATTGGGGAGCAGTTCTTC. The gene calls are TRBV6-2 or TRBV6-3 and TRBJ2-1, with D perhaps matching TRBD2 (5 bases). Germline CDR1 reads MNHEY; CDR2 reads SVGEGT. V was pared by 5 bases and J by 10 bases, with 24 bases between. CDR3 size: 16 residues.

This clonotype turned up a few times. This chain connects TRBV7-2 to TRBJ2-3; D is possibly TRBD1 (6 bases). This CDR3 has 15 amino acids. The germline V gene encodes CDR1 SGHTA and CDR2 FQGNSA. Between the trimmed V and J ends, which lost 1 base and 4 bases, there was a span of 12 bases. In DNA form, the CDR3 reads TGTGCCAGCAGCTTAGTGGGGGCTCGCGCAGATACGCAGTATTTT. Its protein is CASSLVGARADTQYF.

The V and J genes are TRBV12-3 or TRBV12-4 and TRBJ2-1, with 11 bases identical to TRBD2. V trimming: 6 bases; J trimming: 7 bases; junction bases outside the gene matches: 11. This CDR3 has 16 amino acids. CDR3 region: CASSRPTSGRSNEQFF. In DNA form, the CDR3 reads TGTGCCAGCAGCCGACCTACTAGCGGGAGATCGAATGAGCAGTTCTTC.

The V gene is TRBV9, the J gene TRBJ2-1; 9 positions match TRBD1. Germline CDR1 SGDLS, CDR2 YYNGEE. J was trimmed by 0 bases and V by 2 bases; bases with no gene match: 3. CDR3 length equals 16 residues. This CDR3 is CASSVGTGISYNEQFF. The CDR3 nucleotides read TGTGCCAGCAGCGTGGGGACAGGGATCTCCTACAATGAGCAGTTCTTC. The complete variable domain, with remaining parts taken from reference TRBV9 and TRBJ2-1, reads DSGVTQTPKHLITATGQRVTLRCSPRSGDLSVYWYQQSLDQGLQFLIQYYNGEERAKGNILERFSAQQFPDLHSELNLSSLELGDSALYFCASSVGTGISYNEQFFGPGTRLTVL.

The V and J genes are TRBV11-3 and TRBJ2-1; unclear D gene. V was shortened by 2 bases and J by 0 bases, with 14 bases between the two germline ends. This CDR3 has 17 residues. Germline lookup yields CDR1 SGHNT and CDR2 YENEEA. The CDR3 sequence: CASSLRNALDSYNEQFF. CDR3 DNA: TGTGCCAGCAGCTTAAGAAACGCTCTAGACTCCTACAATGAGCAGTTCTTC.

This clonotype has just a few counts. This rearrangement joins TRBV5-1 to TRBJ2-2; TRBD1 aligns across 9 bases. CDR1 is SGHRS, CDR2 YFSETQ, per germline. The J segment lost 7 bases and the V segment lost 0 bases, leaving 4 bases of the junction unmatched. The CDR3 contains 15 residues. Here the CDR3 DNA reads TGCGCCAGCAGCTTGGGAGGACAGGGGATCGGGGAGCTGTTTTTT. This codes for CASSLGGQGIGELFF.

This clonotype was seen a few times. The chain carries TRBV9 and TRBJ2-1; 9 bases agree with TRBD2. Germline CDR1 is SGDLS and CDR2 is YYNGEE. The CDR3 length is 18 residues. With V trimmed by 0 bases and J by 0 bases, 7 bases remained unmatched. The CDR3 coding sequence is TGTGCCAGCAGCGTAGCAGGATCTAGCGGGATCTCCTACAATGAGCAGTTCTTC. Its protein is CASSVAGSSGISYNEQFF.

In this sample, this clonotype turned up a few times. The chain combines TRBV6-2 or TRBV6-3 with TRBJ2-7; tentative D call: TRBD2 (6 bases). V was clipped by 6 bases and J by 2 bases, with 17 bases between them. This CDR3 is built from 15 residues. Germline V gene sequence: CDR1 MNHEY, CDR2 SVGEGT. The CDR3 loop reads CASSTQGRRAYEQYF. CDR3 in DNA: TGTGCCAGCAGCACCCAAGGGAGGAGGGCCTACGAGCAGTACTTC.

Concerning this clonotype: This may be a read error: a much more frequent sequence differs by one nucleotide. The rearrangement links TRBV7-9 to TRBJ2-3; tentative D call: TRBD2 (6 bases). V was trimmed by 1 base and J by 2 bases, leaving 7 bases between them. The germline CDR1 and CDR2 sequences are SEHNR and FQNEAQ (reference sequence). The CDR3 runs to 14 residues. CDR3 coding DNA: TGTGCCAGCAGCTTAGGGACTAACACAGATACGCAGTATTTT. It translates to CASSLGTNTDTQYF.

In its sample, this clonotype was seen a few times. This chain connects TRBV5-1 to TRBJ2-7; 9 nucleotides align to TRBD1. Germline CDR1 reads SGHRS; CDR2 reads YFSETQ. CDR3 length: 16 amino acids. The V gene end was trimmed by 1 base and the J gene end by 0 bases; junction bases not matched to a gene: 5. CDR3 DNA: TGCGCCAGCAGCTTGTTTCCGGGACAGGGCTCCTACGAGCAGTACTTC. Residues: CASSLFPGQGSYEQYF.

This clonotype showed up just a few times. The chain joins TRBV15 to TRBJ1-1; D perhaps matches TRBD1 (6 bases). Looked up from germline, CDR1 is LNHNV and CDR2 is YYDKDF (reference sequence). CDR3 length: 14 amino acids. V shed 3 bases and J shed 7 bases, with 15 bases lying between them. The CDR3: CATSRDTGTVEAFF. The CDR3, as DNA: TGTGCCACCAGCAGGGATACAGGGACGGTTGAAGCTTTCTTT.

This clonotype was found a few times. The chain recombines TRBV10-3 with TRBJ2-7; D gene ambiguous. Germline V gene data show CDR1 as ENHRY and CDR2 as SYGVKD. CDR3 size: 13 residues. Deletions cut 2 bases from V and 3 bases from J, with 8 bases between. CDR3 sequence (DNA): TGTGCCATCAGTGAGGGCCACGGCTACGAGCAGTACTTC. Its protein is CAISEGHGYEQYF.

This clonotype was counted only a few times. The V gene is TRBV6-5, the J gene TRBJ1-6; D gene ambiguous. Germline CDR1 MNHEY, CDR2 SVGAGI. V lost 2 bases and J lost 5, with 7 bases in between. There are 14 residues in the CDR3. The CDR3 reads CASSYKRNNSPLHF. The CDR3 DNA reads TGTGCCAGCAGTTACAAACGGAATAATTCACCCCTCCACTTT.

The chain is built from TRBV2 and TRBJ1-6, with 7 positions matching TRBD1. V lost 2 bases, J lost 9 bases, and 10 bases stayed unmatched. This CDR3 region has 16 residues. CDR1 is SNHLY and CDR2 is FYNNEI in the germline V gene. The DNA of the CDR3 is TGTGCCAGCAGTGAAAGGAGGGGGACAGTTGGTTCACCCCTCCACTTT. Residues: CASSERRGTVGSPLHF. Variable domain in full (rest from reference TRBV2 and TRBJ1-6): EPEVTQTPSHQVTQMGQEVILRCVPISNHLYFYWYRQILGQKVEFLVSFYNNEISEKSEIFDDQFSVERPDGSNFTLKIRSTKLEDSAMYFCASSERRGTVGSPLHFGNGTRLTVT.

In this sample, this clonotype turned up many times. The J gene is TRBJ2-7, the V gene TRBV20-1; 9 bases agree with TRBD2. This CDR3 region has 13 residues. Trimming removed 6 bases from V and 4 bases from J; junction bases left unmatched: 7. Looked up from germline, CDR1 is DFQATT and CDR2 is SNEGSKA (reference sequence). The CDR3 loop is CSADSGRGYEQYF. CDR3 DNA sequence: TGCAGTGCCGATAGCGGGAGAGGGTACGAGCAGTACTTC.